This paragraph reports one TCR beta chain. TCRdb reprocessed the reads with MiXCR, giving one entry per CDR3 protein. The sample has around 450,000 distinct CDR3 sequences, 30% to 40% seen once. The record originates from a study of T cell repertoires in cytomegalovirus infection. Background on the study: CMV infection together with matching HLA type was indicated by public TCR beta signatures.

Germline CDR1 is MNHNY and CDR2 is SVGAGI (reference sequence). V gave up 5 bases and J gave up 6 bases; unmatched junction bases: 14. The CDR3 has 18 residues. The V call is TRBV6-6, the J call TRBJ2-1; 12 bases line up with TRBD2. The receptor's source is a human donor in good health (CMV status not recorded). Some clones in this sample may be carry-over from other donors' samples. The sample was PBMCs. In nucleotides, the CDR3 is TGTGCCAGCAGTCCCCGCAAAGCGGGACTAGCGGGTGGCAATGAGCAGTTCTTC. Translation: CASSPRKAGLAGGNEQFF.